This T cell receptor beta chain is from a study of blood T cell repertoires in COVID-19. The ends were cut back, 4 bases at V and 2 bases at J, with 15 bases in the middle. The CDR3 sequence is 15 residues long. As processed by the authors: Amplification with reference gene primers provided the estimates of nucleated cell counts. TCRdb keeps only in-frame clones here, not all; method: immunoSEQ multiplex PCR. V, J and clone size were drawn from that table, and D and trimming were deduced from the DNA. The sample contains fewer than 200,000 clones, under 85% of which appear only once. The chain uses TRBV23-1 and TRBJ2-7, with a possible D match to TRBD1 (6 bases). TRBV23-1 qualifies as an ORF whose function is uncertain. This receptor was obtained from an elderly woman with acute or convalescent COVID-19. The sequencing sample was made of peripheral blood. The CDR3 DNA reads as TGCGCCAGCAGTCGAAGAAGGACAGTAGCCTACGAGCAGTACTTC. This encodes CASSRRRTVAYEQYF.